These 24 T cell receptor beta chains were sequenced from one sample in a study of OX40 agonist ivuxolimab in advanced cancers. Library construction relied on the immunoSEQ multiplex PCR assay. TCRdb limited this immuneACCESS table to in-frame rearrangements with V and J called. A share of clones is missing; checked studies link under half to unresolved V genes, and the rest is unexplained. The sample table lists 39,000 or so clones, more than 80% of them with a count of one. The top ten clones comprise around 0.5% of the sample. Sample: CD4+ or CD8+ T cells sorted from blood, taken in a trial of the OX40 agonist ivuxolimab. These receptors all stem from an adult with an advanced solid tumor such as melanoma, head and neck, liver or kidney cancer.

V usage is TRBV29-1 and J usage is TRBJ2-1, with 9 bases fitting TRBD2. The ends lost 6 bases at V and 3 bases at J; junction bases unmatched: 3. Germline V gene data show CDR1 as SQVTM and CDR2 as ANQGSEA. The length of the CDR3 is 13 residues. This CDR3 is CSVSSGVYNEQFF. CDR3 nucleotide sequence: TGCAGCGTCTCTAGCGGGGTCTACAATGAGCAGTTCTTC.

The CDR3 nucleotides are TGTGCCAGCAGCCTCGAGAGGGCCTCTCGGAATGAGCAGTTCTTC. It is translated as CASSLERASRNEQFF. This rearrangement joins TRBV5-8 to TRBJ2-1; TRBD2 might be the D (5 bases). The germline CDR1 and CDR2 sequences are SGHTS and YDEGEE. The CDR3 is made up of 15 amino acids. With 4 bases removed from V and 7 bases from J, the gap between germline ends came to 18 bases.

J is TRBJ1-6 and V is TRBV5-1; a possible D gene is TRBD1 (5 bases). The CDR3 loop spans 15 amino acids. With 2 bases removed from V and 9 bases from J, the gap between germline ends came to 15 bases. Germline-derived CDR1 and CDR2 are SGHRS and YFSETQ. The CDR3 reads CASSLNQGGFSPLHF. The CDR3, as DNA: TGCGCCAGCAGCTTAAACCAGGGCGGTTTTTCACCCCTCCACTTT.

The rearrangement uses TRBV7-2 and TRBJ1-6; the D is unclear. The CDR3 contains 14 residues. The germline V gene has CDR1 SGHTA and CDR2 FQGNSA. Trimming pared 0 bases from V and 5 bases from J, leaving 5 bases between. In DNA, the CDR3 is TGTGCCAGCAGCTTAGCAGGGAATAATTCACCCCTCCACTTT. Translated, it gives CASSLAGNNSPLHF.

This chain uses TRBV7-6 with TRBJ1-1, with D perhaps matching TRBD1 (5 bases). Germline CDR1 is SGHVS and CDR2 is FNYEAQ. The CDR3 contains 15 residues. Trimming took 1 base from V and 1 from J, leaving 10 bases between them. The CDR3 bases are TGTGCCAGCAGCTTAGTAGGGACGGGGAACACTGAAGCTTTCTTT. Amino acid sequence: CASSLVGTGNTEAFF.

V and J are TRBV7-2 and TRBJ2-3, with TRBD2 matching 8 bases. The germline V gene has CDR1 SGHTA and CDR2 FQGNSA. This CDR3 spans 15 amino acids. V dropped 1 base and J dropped 2; count of bases not matched to a gene: 2. The CDR3 spells CASSLVSGVTDTQYF. The CDR3 DNA reads TGTGCCAGCAGCTTAGTTAGCGGGGTCACAGATACGCAGTATTTT.

V and J are TRBV9 and TRBJ2-6; D uncertain. Trimming removed 4 bases from V and 0 bases from J, with 14 bases in between. Germline V gives CDR1 SGDLS, CDR2 YYNGEE. This CDR3 comprises 17 residues. CDR3: CASSPRVIDSGANVLTF. CDR3 bases: TGTGCCAGCAGCCCTAGGGTCATTGACTCTGGGGCCAACGTCCTGACTTTC.

The chain is built from TRBV14 and TRBJ1-1, with 7 nucleotides matching TRBD1. This CDR3 is 19 amino acids long. V shed 3 bases, J shed 10 bases, and the junction held 26 bases outside the gene matches. Germline values: CDR1 SGHDN, CDR2 FVKESK. The CDR3 nucleotides are TGTGCCAGCAGCCACATGGGGGCTGACTACGGAGACAGGGCTTACACAGCTTTCTTT. Translating gives CASSHMGADYGDRAYTAFF.

This chain uses TRBV5-4 with TRBJ1-4, with D tentatively TRBD1 (5 bases). The CDR3 has 16 amino acids. Trimming pared 0 bases from V and 2 bases from J, leaving 11 bases between. From germline, CDR1 is SGHNT and CDR2 YYREEE (reference sequence). The CDR3 DNA follows: TGTGCCAGCAGCTTGGCCCCGGGACGGACTAATGAAAAACTGTTTTTT. Its translation: CASSLAPGRTNEKLFF.

This sequence joins TRBV4-1 and TRBJ1-1; D unclear. Trimming removed 0 bases at V and 5 bases at J, with 22 bases between. Germline values: CDR1 MGHRA, CDR2 YSYEKL. The CDR3 has 18 amino acids. Here the CDR3 DNA reads TGCGCCAGCAGCCAAGATAAGAATCGGGGTGTTTACTTTACTGAAGCTTTCTTT. It is translated as CASSQDKNRGVYFTEAFF.

The CDR3: CASSSNRNEKLFF. In DNA, the CDR3 is TGTGCCAGCAGTTCCAACAGGAATGAAAAACTGTTTTTT. The V and J genes are TRBV5-4 and TRBJ1-4; weak D call: TRBD1 (5 bases). Looked up from germline, CDR1 is SGHNT and CDR2 is YYREEE (reference sequence). The CDR3 covers 13 residues. Between the trimmed V and J ends, which lost 5 bases and 5 bases, there was a span of 10 bases.

This chain uses TRBV4-2 with TRBJ1-3; no firm D call. The germline gives CDR1 LGHNA, CDR2 YNFKEQ. CDR3 length: 16 residues. The V gene lost 0 bases and the J gene lost 4 bases, with 13 bases spanning the gap. The CDR3 protein is CASSQDGEGQGNTIYF. In DNA form, the CDR3 reads TGTGCCAGCAGCCAAGATGGGGAGGGCCAGGGAAACACCATATATTTT.

This sequence joins TRBV18 and TRBJ1-3; TRBD1 might be the D (5 bases). This CDR3 is built from 17 residues. CDR1 is KGHSH, CDR2 LQKENI, per germline. With 5 bases removed from V and 0 bases from J, the gap between germline ends came to 17 bases. DNA of the CDR3: TGTGCCAGCTCAATAACCGGGACCGACGCCTCTGGAAACACCATATATTTT. This encodes CASSITGTDASGNTIYF.

The chain uses TRBV18 and TRBJ2-7; 7 nucleotides agree with TRBD1. CDR1 is KGHSH, CDR2 LQKENI, per germline. V shed 3 bases and J 3 bases; nucleotides not matched to a gene: 8. This CDR3 contains 15 residues. The CDR3, as DNA: TGTGCCAGCTCACCGAACCGGGACAGCCTCTACGAGCAGTACTTC. It is translated as CASSPNRDSLYEQYF.

The rearrangement uses TRBV5-4 and TRBJ2-5; 9 bases align to TRBD1. Germline assignment: CDR1 SGHNT and CDR2 YYREEE (reference sequence). V dropped 4 bases and J dropped 5; count of bases not matched to a gene: 6. The CDR3 length is 14 residues. The CDR3 DNA reads as TGTGCCAGCAGCCTGGGACAGGGATTTGAGACCCAGTACTTC. This gives the protein CASSLGQGFETQYF.

This sequence joins TRBV11-3 and TRBJ1-4; D ambiguous. There are 14 residues in the CDR3. Trimming removed 3 bases from V and 8 bases from J, with 13 bases in between. CDR1 is SGHNT, CDR2 YENEEA, per germline. CDR3 nucleotide sequence: TGTGCCAGCAGCTTCGGGCCCCAGGACGAAAAACTGTTTTTT. This translates into CASSFGPQDEKLFF.

The rearrangement joins TRBV11-1 to TRBJ1-1, with a tentative D call TRBD1 (5 bases). The CDR3 covers 14 residues. With 5 bases removed from V and 6 bases from J, the gap between germline ends came to 16 bases. The germline V gene has CDR1 SGHAT and CDR2 FQDESV (reference sequence). The CDR3, as DNA: TGTGCCAGCAGCCCTGACCCGGGGGTCCCTGAAGCTTTCTTT. Its translation is CASSPDPGVPEAFF.

The chain couples TRBV6-5 to TRBJ2-5, with 7 bases matching TRBD1. The CDR3 is made up of 15 amino acids. With V trimmed by 6 bases and J by 2 bases, 9 bases remained unmatched. In germline, CDR1 is MNHEY, CDR2 SVGAGI. The CDR3 nucleotides are TGTGCCAGCAGCCCCCGGGGCAGGGGGCAAGAGACCCAGTACTTC. This encodes CASSPRGRGQETQYF.

The genes are TRBV6-6 and TRBJ1-5; D not resolved. V was pared by 6 bases and J by 0 bases, with 9 bases between. Germline loops: CDR1 MNHNY, CDR2 SVGAGI (reference sequence). The CDR3 is made up of 14 amino acids. CDR3 sequence reads: CASRGRLSNQPQHF. The CDR3 DNA is TGTGCCAGCAGGGGCAGGCTTAGCAATCAGCCCCAGCATTTT.

For the CDR3, the DNA is TGTGCCAGCAGCTTTGGACAGGGTTGGTACGAGCAGTACTTC. It codes for CASSFGQGWYEQYF. The genes are TRBV11-3 and TRBJ2-7, with 8 positions matching TRBD1. This CDR3 contains 14 residues. Trimming cost V 3 bases and J 4 bases; bases outside gene matches: 5. Germline V lookup: CDR1 SGHNT, CDR2 YENEEA.

The V and J genes are TRBV7-8 and TRBJ2-5; 12 bases align to TRBD2. The V segment lost 4 bases and the J segment 5 bases; nucleotides outside the gene matches: 8. This CDR3 comprises 16 residues. CDR1 SGHVS and CDR2 FQNEAQ come from the germline V gene. The CDR3 spells CASSSSSGGAFETQYF. The CDR3 DNA reads TGTGCCAGCAGCTCATCTAGCGGGGGGGCCTTTGAGACCCAGTACTTC.

This clone appeared once. The rearrangement uses TRBV5-6 and TRBJ1-2, with 7 bases identical to TRBD1. With 4 bases clipped from V and 5 bases from J, the junction kept 8 bases outside the gene matches. In germline, CDR1 is SGHDT, CDR2 YYEEEE. The CDR3 totals 14 residues. CDR3 loop: CASSLGQVRYGYTF. For the CDR3, the DNA is TGTGCCAGCAGCCTAGGACAGGTTAGGTATGGCTACACCTTC.

The chain carries TRBV19 and TRBJ1-1; D possibly corresponds to TRBD1 (5 bases). V was cut by 10 bases and J by 1 base, with 13 bases left in between. Germline loops: CDR1 LNHDA, CDR2 SQIVND (reference sequence). The CDR3 totals 13 residues. CDR3 sequence: CATSRGQNTEAFF. DNA of the CDR3: TGTGCCACCAGTAGGGGCCAGAACACTGAAGCTTTCTTT.

The V and J genes are TRBV4-2 and TRBJ2-7; D might be TRBD2 (5 bases). Trimming cost V 0 bases and J 0 bases, with 12 bases left between them. CDR3 length: 16 amino acids. The V gene's germline CDR1 is LGHNA and CDR2 YNFKEQ. DNA of the CDR3: TGTGCCAGCAGCCAAGATGAGGGCACGGGCTCCTACGAGCAGTACTTC. Encoded protein: CASSQDEGTGSYEQYF.